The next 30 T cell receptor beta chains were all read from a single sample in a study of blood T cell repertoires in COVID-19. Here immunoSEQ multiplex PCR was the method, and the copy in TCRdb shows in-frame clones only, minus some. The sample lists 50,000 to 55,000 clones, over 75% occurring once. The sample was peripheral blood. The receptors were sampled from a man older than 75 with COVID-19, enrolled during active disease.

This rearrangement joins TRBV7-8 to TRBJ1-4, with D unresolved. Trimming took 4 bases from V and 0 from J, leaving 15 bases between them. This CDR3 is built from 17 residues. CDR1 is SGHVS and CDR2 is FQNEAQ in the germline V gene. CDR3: CASSSSHSRATNEKLFF. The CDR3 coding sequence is TGTGCCAGCAGCTCCTCTCACTCACGAGCAACTAATGAAAAACTGTTTTTT.

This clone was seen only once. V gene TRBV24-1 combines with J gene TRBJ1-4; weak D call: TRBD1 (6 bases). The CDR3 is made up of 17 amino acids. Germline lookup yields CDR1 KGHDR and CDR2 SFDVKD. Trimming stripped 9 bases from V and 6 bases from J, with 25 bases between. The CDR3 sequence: CATQGSPIHLGDEKLFF. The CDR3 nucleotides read TGTGCCACCCAGGGGAGTCCGATCCATTTAGGTGATGAAAAACTGTTTTTT.

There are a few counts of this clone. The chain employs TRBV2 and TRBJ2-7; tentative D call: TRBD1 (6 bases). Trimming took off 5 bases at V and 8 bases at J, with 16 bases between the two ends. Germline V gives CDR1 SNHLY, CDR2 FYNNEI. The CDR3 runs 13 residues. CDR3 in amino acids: CASSFYPDRQQYV. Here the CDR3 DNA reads TGTGCCAGCAGTTTTTACCCGGACAGACAGCAGTACGTC.

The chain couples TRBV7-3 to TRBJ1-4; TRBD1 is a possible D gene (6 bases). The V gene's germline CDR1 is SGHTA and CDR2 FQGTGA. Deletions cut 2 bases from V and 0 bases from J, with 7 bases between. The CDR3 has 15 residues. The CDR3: CASSLRQATNEKLFF. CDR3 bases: TGTGCCAGCAGCTTACGACAGGCAACTAATGAAAAACTGTTTTTT.

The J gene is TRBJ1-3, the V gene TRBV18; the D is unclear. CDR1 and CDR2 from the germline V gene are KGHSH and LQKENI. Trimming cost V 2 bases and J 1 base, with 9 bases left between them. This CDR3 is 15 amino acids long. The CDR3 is CASSPFQDSGNTIYF. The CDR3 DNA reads TGTGCCAGCTCACCATTTCAGGATTCTGGAAACACCATATATTTT.

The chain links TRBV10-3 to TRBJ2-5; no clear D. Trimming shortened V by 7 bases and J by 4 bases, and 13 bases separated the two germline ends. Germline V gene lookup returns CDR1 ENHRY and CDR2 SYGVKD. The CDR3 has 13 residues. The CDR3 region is CAINETPGETQYF. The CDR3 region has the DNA TGTGCCATCAACGAGACCCCGGGAGAGACCCAGTACTTC.

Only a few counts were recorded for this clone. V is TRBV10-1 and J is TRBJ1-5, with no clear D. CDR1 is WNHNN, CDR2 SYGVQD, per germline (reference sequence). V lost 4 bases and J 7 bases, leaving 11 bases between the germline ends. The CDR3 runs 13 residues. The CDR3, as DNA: TGCGCCAGCAGTGCGGGGTTGGGCCAGCCCCAGCATTTT. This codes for CASSAGLGQPQHF.

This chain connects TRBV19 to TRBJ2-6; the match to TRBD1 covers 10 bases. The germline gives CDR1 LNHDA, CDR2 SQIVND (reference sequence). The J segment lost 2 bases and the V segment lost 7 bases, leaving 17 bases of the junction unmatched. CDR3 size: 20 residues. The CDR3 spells CASTPRGRGQGSAGANVLTF. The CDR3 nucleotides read TGTGCCAGTACCCCAAGAGGTAGGGGACAGGGGTCAGCTGGGGCCAACGTCCTGACTTTC.

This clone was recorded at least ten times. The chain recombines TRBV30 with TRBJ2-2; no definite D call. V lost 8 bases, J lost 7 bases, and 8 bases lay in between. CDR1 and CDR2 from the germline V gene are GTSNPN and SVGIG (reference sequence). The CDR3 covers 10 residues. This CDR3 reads CALRHGELFF. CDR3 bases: TGTGCCCTAAGACACGGGGAGCTGTTTTTT.

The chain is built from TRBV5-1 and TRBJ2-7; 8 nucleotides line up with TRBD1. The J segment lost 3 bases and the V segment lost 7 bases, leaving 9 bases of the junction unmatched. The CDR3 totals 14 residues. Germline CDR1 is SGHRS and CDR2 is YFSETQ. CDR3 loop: CASHQTGGGYEQYF. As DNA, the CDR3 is TGCGCCAGCCACCAAACAGGGGGAGGCTACGAGCAGTACTTC. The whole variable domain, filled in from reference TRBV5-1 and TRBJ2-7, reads KAGVTQTPRYLIKTRGQQVTLSCSPISGHRSVSWYQQTPGQGLQFLFEYFSETQRNKGNFPGRFSGRQFSNSRSEMNVSTLELGDSALYLCASHQTGGGYEQYFGPGTRLTVT.

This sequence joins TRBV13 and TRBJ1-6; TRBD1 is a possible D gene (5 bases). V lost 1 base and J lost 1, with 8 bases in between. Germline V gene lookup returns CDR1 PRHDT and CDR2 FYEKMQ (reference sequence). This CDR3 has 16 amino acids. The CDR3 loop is CASSLVQGSYNSPLHF. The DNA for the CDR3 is TGTGCCAGCAGCTTAGTCCAGGGTTCCTATAATTCACCCCTCCACTTT.

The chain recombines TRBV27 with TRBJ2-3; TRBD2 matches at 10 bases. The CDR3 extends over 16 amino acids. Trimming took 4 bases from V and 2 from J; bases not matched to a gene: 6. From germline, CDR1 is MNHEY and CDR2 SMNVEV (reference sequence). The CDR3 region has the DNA TGTGCCAGCAGTTCCCCGACTAGCGGGCCCACAGATACGCAGTATTTT. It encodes CASSSPTSGPTDTQYF.

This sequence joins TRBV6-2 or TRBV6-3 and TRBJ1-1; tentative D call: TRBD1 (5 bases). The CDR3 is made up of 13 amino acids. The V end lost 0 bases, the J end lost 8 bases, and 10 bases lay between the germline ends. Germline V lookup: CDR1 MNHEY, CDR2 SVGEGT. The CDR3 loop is CASSYSGDWEAFF. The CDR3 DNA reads TGTGCCAGCAGTTACTCAGGGGACTGGGAAGCTTTCTTT.

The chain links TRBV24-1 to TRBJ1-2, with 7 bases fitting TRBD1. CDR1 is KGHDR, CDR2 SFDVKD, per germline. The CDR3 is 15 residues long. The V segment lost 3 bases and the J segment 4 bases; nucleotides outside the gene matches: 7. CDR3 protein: CATSDPRTGIYGYTF. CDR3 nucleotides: TGTGCCACCAGTGATCCTAGGACAGGAATCTATGGCTACACCTTC.

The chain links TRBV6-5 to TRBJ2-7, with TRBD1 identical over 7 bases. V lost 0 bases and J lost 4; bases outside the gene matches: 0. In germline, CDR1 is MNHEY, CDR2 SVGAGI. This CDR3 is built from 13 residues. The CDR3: CASSYSQGYEQYV. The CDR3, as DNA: TGTGCCAGCAGTTACTCACAGGGGTACGAGCAGTACGTC.

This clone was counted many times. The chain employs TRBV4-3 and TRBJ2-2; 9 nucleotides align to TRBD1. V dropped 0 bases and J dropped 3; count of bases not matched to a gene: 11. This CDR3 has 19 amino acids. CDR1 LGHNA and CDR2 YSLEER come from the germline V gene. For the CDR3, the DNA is TGCGCCAGCAGCCAAGACCTTGGCACAGGGGGCCAGGACACCGGGGAGCTGTTTTTT. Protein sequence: CASSQDLGTGGQDTGELFF.

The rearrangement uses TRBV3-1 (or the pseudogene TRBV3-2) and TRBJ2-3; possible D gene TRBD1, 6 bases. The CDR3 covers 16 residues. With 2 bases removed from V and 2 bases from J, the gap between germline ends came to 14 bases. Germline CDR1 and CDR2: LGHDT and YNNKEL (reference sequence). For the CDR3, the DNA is TGTGCCAGCAGCCAATACCTTAGGACAGACACAGATACGCAGTATTTT. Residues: CASSQYLRTDTDTQYF.

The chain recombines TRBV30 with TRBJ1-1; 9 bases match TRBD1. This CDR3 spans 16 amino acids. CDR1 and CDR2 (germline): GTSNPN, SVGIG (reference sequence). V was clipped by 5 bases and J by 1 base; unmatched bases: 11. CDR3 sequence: CAWPIRNRGQNTEAFF. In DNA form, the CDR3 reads TGTGCCTGGCCGATCCGTAACAGGGGGCAGAACACTGAAGCTTTCTTT.

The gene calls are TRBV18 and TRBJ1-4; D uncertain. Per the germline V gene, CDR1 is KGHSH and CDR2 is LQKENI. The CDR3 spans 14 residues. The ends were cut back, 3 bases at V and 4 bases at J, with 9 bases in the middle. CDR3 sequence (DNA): TGTGCCAGCTCACCTGGGGAGAGTAATGAAAAACTGTTTTTT. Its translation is CASSPGESNEKLFF.

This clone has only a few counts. The CDR3 reads CASSYRGRPKGGYTF. The CDR3 region has the DNA TGTGCCAGCAGTTACCGGGGGAGACCTAAGGGGGGCTACACCTTC. This rearrangement joins TRBV6-5 to TRBJ1-2, with a tentative D call TRBD1 (5 bases). The V and J ends lost 2 bases and 8 bases respectively, with 18 bases between them. The CDR3 is 15 amino acids. CDR1 is MNHEY, CDR2 SVGAGI, per germline.

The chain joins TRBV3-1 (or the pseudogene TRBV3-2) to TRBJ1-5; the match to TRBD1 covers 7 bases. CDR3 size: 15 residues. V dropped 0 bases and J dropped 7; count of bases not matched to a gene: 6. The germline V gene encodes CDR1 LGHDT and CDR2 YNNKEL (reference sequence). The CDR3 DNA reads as TGTGCCAGCAGCCAAGATTGGGGGACAGCGCAGCCCCAGCATTTT. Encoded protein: CASSQDWGTAQPQHF.

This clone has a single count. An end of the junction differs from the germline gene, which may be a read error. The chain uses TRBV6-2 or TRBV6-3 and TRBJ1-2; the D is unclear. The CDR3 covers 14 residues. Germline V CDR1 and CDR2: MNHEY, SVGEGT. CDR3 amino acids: CTSSYSPAAYGYTF. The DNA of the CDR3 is TGTACCAGCAGTTACTCCCCCGCGGCCTATGGTTACACCTTC.

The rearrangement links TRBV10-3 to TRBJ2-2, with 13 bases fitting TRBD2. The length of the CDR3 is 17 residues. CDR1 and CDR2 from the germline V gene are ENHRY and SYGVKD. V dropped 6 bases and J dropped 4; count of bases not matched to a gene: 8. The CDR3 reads CAIRPGLAGLPTGELFF. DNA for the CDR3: TGTGCCATCAGACCGGGACTAGCGGGACTTCCCACCGGGGAGCTGTTTTTT.

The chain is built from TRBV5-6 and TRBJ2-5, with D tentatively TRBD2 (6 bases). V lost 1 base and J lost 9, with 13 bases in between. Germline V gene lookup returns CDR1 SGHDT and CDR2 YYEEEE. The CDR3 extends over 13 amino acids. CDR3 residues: CASSLRAGDAQYF. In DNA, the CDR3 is TGTGCCAGCAGCTTGCGAGCGGGCGATGCCCAGTACTTC. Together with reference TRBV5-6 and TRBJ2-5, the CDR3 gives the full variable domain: DAGVTQSPTHLIKTRGQQVTLRCSPKSGHDTVSWYQQALGQGPQFIFQYYEEEERQRGNFPDRFSGHQFPNYSSELNVNALLLGDSALYLCASSLRAGDAQYFGPGTRLLVL.

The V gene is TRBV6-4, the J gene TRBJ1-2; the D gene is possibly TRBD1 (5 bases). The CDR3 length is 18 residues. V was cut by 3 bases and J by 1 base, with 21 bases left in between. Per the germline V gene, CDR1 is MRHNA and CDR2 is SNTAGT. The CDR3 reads CASSESRASGGVNYGYTF. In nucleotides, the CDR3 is TGTGCCAGCAGTGAAAGCCGGGCCTCAGGAGGGGTTAACTATGGCTACACCTTC.

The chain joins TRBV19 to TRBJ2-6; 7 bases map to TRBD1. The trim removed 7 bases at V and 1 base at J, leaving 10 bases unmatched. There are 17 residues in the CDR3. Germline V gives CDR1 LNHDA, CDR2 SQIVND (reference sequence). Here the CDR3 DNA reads TGTGCCAGTACCCTACAGGGGCCGCAATCTGGGGCCAACGTCCTGACTTTC. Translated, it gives CASTLQGPQSGANVLTF.

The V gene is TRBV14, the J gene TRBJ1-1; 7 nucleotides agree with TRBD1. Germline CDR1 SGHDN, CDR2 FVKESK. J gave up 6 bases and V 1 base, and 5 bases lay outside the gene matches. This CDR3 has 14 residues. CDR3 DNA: TGTGCCAGCAGCCAAGGTCCCGGGACAGCTGAAGCTTTCTTT. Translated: CASSQGPGTAEAFF.

CDR3 DNA: TGCGCCAGCAGCTTGTTTGGACAGCCAAACTATGGCTACACCTTC. Protein product: CASSLFGQPNYGYTF. V is TRBV5-1 and J is TRBJ1-2; a possible D gene is TRBD1 (6 bases). This CDR3 is built from 15 residues. The ends were cut back, 1 base at V and 2 bases at J, with 12 bases in the middle. CDR1 is SGHRS and CDR2 is YFSETQ in the germline V gene.

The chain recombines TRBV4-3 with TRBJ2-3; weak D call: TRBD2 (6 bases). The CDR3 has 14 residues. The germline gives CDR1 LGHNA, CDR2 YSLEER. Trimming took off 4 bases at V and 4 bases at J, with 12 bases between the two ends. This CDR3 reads CASSLQGGSDTQYF. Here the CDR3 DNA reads TGCGCCAGCAGCCTGCAGGGAGGTTCAGATACGCAGTATTTT.

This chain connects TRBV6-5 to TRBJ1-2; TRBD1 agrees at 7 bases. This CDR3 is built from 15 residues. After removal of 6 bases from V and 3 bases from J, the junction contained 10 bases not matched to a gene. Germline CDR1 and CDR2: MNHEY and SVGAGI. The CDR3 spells CASSVAAGGHYGYTF. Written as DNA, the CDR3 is TGTGCCAGCAGCGTTGCCGCAGGGGGGCACTATGGCTACACCTTC.